The subject of this entry is one T cell receptor (beta chain). In TCRdb, the 5' RACE reads were re-called with MiXCR into one record per CDR3 protein. The sample records under 550,000 distinct CDR3 sequences, 15% to 20% being singletons. The sample belongs to a study of T-cell memory formation after mild COVID-19. V trimming: 7 bases; J trimming: 3 bases; junction bases outside the gene matches: 5. Germline CDR1 SQVTM, CDR2 ANQGSEA. The CDR3 runs to 12 residues. The sequence was obtained from an adult woman who had mild COVID-19 (a few samples of this study predate the infection). Cell type and time point are not known. Material for sequencing was PBMCs or a T cell subset sorted from them (not recorded which). The chain is built from TRBV29-1 and TRBJ1-2; 7 bases are a match to TRBD1. In DNA, the CDR3 is TGCAGCGGGACTGGGACAGACTATGGCTACACCTTC. This translates into CSGTGTDYGYTF.